This record concerns one T cell receptor beta chain sequence. Antigen: not known. TCRdb re-derived calls from the RT-PCR reads in MiXCR, one entry per CDR3 protein. The repertoire holds 35,000 or so distinct CDR3 sequences, with about three fifths as singletons. This sample stems from a study of yellow fever vaccine responses in identical twins. Findings of the study overall: The T cell response to vaccination in identical twins was reportedly partly convergent and partly personalized.

V shed 0 bases and J shed 6 bases, with 5 bases lying between them. This CDR3 has 12 amino acids. Germline assignment: CDR1 SGHVS and CDR2 FNYEAQ. The starting material was T cells from blood (PBMCs), unsorted or a sorted subset (not recorded which), obtained before or after yellow fever vaccination (not recorded which). The chain recombines TRBV7-6 with TRBJ1-2; D unresolved. The TCR was taken from a woman between 18 and 30 years old who received the yellow fever vaccine. The CDR3 DNA reads TGTGCCAGCAGCTTAGCTGGGGATGGCTACACCTTC. It is translated as CASSLAGDGYTF.